The sequence of this T cell receptor (beta chain) was determined in a study of T cells in Graves' hyperthyroidism and ophthalmopathy. The CDR3 length is 14 residues. The J segment lost 5 bases and the V segment lost 4 bases, leaving 5 bases of the junction unmatched. In germline, CDR1 is MDHEN, CDR2 SYDVKM. RNA transcripts gave rise to amplified TCR beta CDR3 regions. HTBI primers were employed in a first-round RT-PCR of the TCR CDR3. A single record per CDR3 protein comes from TCRdb applying MiXCR to the multiplex PCR reads. The sample lists about 640,000 distinct CDR3 sequences, around 20% occurring once. This clonotype was seen repeatedly, ten times or more.

Sequencing was done on a sample of blood. The chain carries TRBV28 and TRBJ1-1, with TRBD1 identical over 9 bases. The receptor's source is a man aged 25-45 years with Graves' ophthalmopathy. CDR3 amino acids: CASSSMTGGTEAFF. The CDR3 coding sequence is TGTGCCAGCAGTTCAATGACAGGGGGTACTGAAGCTTTCTTT.